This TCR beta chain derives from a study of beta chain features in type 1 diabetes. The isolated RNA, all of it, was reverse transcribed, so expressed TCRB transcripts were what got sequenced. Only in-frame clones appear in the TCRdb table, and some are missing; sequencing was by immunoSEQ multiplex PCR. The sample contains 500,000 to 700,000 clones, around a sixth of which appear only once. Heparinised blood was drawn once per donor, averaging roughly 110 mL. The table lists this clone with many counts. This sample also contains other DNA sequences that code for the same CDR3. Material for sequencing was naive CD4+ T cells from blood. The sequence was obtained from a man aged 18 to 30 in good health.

CDR3 bases: TGTGCCAGCAGCTTAGCTGGGAGCACAGATACGCAGTATTTT. This gives the protein CASSLAGSTDTQYF. This chain links TRBV7-9 with TRBJ2-3, with unresolved D. The CDR3 spans 14 residues. Germline V lookup: CDR1 SEHNR, CDR2 FQNEAQ (reference sequence). With 0 bases removed from V and 0 bases from J, the gap between germline ends came to 4 bases.